This T cell receptor beta chain was sequenced during a study of T cell responses to AZD1222 COVID-19 vaccine. With V trimmed by 5 bases and J by 1 base, 10 bases remained unmatched. Germline assignment: CDR1 MNHEY and CDR2 SMNVEV (reference sequence). This CDR3 is 17 amino acids long. TCRdb's copy holds only in-frame clones and misses some; the assay was immunoSEQ multiplex PCR. This sample yields 200,000 or so clones, of which approximately 94% are seen a single time; roughly 0.99% belongs to the top ten. The chain couples TRBV27 to TRBJ2-3; TRBD2 matches 9 bases. The source was peripheral blood, collected 28 days after the second AZD1222 dose. The receptor was isolated from an adult who received the AZD1222 COVID-19 vaccine. The CDR3 loop reads CASSPNFVAGGTDTQYF. The CDR3 nucleotides read TGTGCCAGCAGTCCCAATTTTGTAGCGGGGGGCACAGATACGCAGTATTTT.